A selection of T cell receptor beta chains follows, all from one sample in a study of T cells in Graves' hyperthyroidism and ophthalmopathy. TCRdb recomputed calls from the multiplex PCR reads with MiXCR, one row per CDR3 protein. The sample lists approximately 270,000 distinct CDR3 sequences; approximately 14% were seen once. The sequenced sample was blood. The receptors shown here come from a woman in her thirties or forties with Graves' hyperthyroidism that later progressed to Graves' ophthalmopathy. The CDR3 runs from the conserved cysteine through the conserved F or W. The order of the fields is J gene, D gene, V gene, clone size, CDR3 DNA, CDR3 protein. The D gene is left open where the match is weak. Size is stated for part of the rows, as once, few or many counts, or as a class when the clone is expanded.

TRBJ2-3 NA TRBV29-1 NA TGCAGCGTTGAAAAAGGCGGAGCCACAGATACGCAGTATTTT CSVEKGGATDTQYF
TRBJ2-5 TRBD1 TRBV18 few TGTGCCAGCTCACCAGGAGACAGGGGGCTCGAGACCCAGTACTTC CASSPGDRGLETQYF
TRBJ1-6 NA TRBV3-1 NA TGTGCCAGCAGCCAAGGGGTGTTACAGGGACCAAATTCACCCCTCCACTTT CASSQGVLQGPNSPLHF
TRBJ1-5 NA TRBV28 many TGTGCCAGCAGTTTAGCCATTCATAGCAATCAGCCCCAGCATTTT CASSLAIHSNQPQHF
TRBJ1-2 TRBD1 TRBV20-1 many TGCAGTGCTAGAGAGCCGACAGGGGCCTATGGCTACACCTTC CSAREPTGAYGYTF
TRBJ2-5 NA TRBV9 NA TGTGCCAGCAGCGTAGAGGGCAGCAACCAAGAGACCCAGTACTTC CASSVEGSNQETQYF
TRBJ1-1 NA TRBV6-1 many TGTGCCAGCAGTGAATCGGGACCCCTGAACACTGAAGCTTTCTTT CASSESGPLNTEAFF
TRBJ2-5 TRBD1 TRBV18 many TGTGCCAGCTCACCACCGGTGCGCAGGGGGGAGACCCAGTACTTC CASSPPVRRGETQYF
TRBJ1-1 NA TRBV2 many TGTGCCAGCAGTGGGCAGGGAGGTCGGAGGAGGACTGAAGCTTTCTTT CASSGQGGRRRTEAFF
TRBJ2-3 TRBD2 TRBV20-1 many TGCAGTGCTAGACGACGTAGCGGGAGGTCTGATACGCAGTATTTT CSARRRSGRSDTQYF
TRBJ1-2 NA TRBV6-2/TRBV6-3 many TGTGCCAGCAGGCCTCCCGCCGGACGCCGGGATGGCTACACCTTC CASRPPAGRRDGYTF
TRBJ1-2 TRBD1 TRBV25-1 NA TGTGCCAGCAGTTTCGCCGGGACAGGGGGTACGGGCTACACCTTC CASSFAGTGGTGYTF
TRBJ1-2 TRBD1 TRBV28 few TGTGCCAGCAGCGCCCCCTCGGACAGGCCGCTTTATGGCTACACCTTC CASSAPSDRPLYGYTF
TRBJ2-1 TRBD2 TRBV14 NA TGTGCCAGCAGGTTGGGGGGGAAAAATGAGCAGTTCTTC CASRLGGKNEQFF
TRBJ2-6 TRBD1 TRBV20-1 NA TGCAGTGCCAGGGGACAGGTAACCAACGTCCTGACTTTC CSARGQVTNVLTF
TRBJ1-1 NA TRBV6-1 many TGTGCCAGCAGTTACCAGATCGTGAACACTGAAGCTTTCTTT CASSYQIVNTEAFF
TRBJ2-5 NA TRBV6-1 many TGTGCCAGCAGCCCTAGGTACCAAGAGACCCAGTACTTC CASSPRYQETQYF
TRBJ2-5 NA TRBV6-5 many TGTGCCAGCAGTTCGCCGCGGCAGGGAGAAGAGACCCAGTACTTC CASSSPRQGEETQYF
TRBJ1-1 TRBD1 TRBV2 NA TGTGCCAGCAGTGCCCCCTTTACAGGGGGCCCGGGGGACACTGAAGCTTTCTTT CASSAPFTGGPGDTEAFF
TRBJ1-3 TRBD1 TRBV2 few TGTGCCAGCAGGGAGGGGACAGGGGGAAACACCATATATTTT CASREGTGGNTIYF
TRBJ2-7 TRBD1 TRBV19 few TGTGCCAGCGTAGGGGACAGGCCCTACGAGCAGTACTTC CASVGDRPYEQYF
TRBJ1-1 TRBD1 TRBV28 many TGTGCCAGCAGTTACAGGGGTCAGAACACTGAAGCTTTCTTT CASSYRGQNTEAFF
TRBJ2-1 NA TRBV11-1 NA TGTGCCAGCAGCCTCACACGTTACAATGAGCAGTTCTTC CASSLTRYNEQFF
TRBJ2-7 NA TRBV14 NA TGTGCCAGCAGCCAAAAGTCGGGGGCCCACTACGAGCAGTACTTC CASSQKSGAHYEQYF
TRBJ2-7 NA TRBV24-1 many TGTGCCACCAGTGATTTGCGGGGAACAGAGAGCTCCTACGAGCAGTACTTC CATSDLRGTESSYEQYF
TRBJ2-3 NA TRBV4-2 many TGTGCCAGCAGCCAAGATTGGGGGGATGACACAGATACGCAGTATTTT CASSQDWGDDTDTQYF
TRBJ2-1 NA TRBV20-1 NA TGCAGTGCTGGACAACAGGGGAGGGATGAGCAGTTCTTC CSAGQQGRDEQFF
TRBJ2-1 TRBD2 TRBV9 once TGTGCCAGCAGCCTACAAGGGACTAGGGGCCTGAATGAGCAGTTCTTC CASSLQGTRGLNEQFF
TRBJ2-3 NA TRBV14 many TGTGCCAGCAGCCACCCAGGATCAGATACGCAGTATTTT CASSHPGSDTQYF
TRBJ2-7 TRBD1 TRBV10-3 many TGTGCCATCAGTGAGTCCAGGACAGGGGTCCCCTACGAGCAGTACTTC CAISESRTGVPYEQYF
TRBJ2-5 NA TRBV12-3/TRBV12-4 few TGTGCCAGCAGTTTACTTATAAGTGTTCTGTACTTC CASSLLISVLYF
TRBJ2-5 TRBD1 TRBV2 many TGTGCCAGCAGAGCGACAGGGGGCCAGGAGACCCAGTACTTC CASRATGGQETQYF
TRBJ2-1 TRBD2 TRBV5-1 few TGCGCCAGCAGCCCCCGGGCTAGCGGGACTACCTACAATGAGCAGTTCTTC CASSPRASGTTYNEQFF
TRBJ2-7 NA TRBV30 NA TGTGCCTGGAGTGTACAAGTCCACGAGCAGTACTTC CAWSVQVHEQYF
TRBJ2-7 TRBD2 TRBV5-8 many TGTGCCAGCGCGACTAGCGGGAGAGCCTACGAGCAGTACTTC CASATSGRAYEQYF
TRBJ2-7 NA TRBV3-1 many TGTGCCAGCAGCCAGTACTACGAGCAGTACTTC CASSQYYEQYF
TRBJ1-3 NA TRBV6-1 many TGTGCCAGCAGTCCTGGCTCGGGGGGGCCGAGCTCTGGAAACACCATATATTTT CASSPGSGGPSSGNTIYF
TRBJ2-1 NA TRBV13 few TGTGCCAGCAGCGCTGCGAATGAGCAGTTCTTC CASSAANEQFF
TRBJ2-5 NA TRBV14 NA TGTGCCAGCAGCCACAGGGTTTTGGAGACCCAGTACTTC CASSHRVLETQYF
TRBJ2-3 TRBD2 TRBV27 NA TGTGCCAGCAGTTTCTCTGGACTAGCGGGACCCACAGATACGCAGTATTTT CASSFSGLAGPTDTQYF
TRBJ1-1 NA TRBV6-1 many TGTGCCTTACGGACCGCCGAAGCTTTCTTT CALRTAEAFF
TRBJ1-5 NA TRBV27 many TGTGCCAGCAGTTCCATTACCGGGACGGATTATAGCAATCAGCCCCAGCATTTT CASSSITGTDYSNQPQHF
TRBJ1-5 NA TRBV28 many TGTGCCAGCAGTGTTTCCGGGAAGGGGATGAGCAATCAGCCCCAGCATTTT CASSVSGKGMSNQPQHF
TRBJ1-5 NA TRBV18 few TGTGCCAGCTCACCCAAAGGACTCAATCAGCCCCAGCATTTT CASSPKGLNQPQHF
TRBJ1-4 NA TRBV6-2/TRBV6-3 NA TGTGCCAGCAGTTACTCGACCGGAACCTACGGTGAAAAACTGTTTTTT CASSYSTGTYGEKLFF
TRBJ2-7 NA TRBV7-8 many TGTGCCAGCAGCTTAGTCTTGGCGTCCTCCTACGAGCAGTACTTC CASSLVLASSYEQYF
TRBJ1-1 NA TRBV6-2/TRBV6-3 NA TGTGCCAGCAGTTACACCCCGGACCCTCTGGGGAACACTGAAGCTTTCTTT CASSYTPDPLGNTEAFF
TRBJ2-5 NA TRBV5-1 many TGCGCCAGCAGCTCCCAGAGAGGGTCTCTAGGAGAGACCCAGTACTTC CASSSQRGSLGETQYF
TRBJ1-2 NA TRBV6-1 NA TGTGCCAGCAGCAGCACAGGTTACTATTATGGCTACACCTTC CASSSTGYYYGYTF
TRBJ1-1 NA TRBV7-8 few TGTGCCAGCAGCTTTAATCTGGGCCCAAACACTGAAGCTTTCTTT CASSFNLGPNTEAFF
TRBJ1-1 NA TRBV6-5 many TGTGCCAGCAGTTACTCGAGCCCAGTGAACACTGAAGCTTTCTTT CASSYSSPVNTEAFF
TRBJ2-7 TRBD1 TRBV27 NA TGTGCCAGCAGTCCCTCGACAGGGGGCTTAATATCCAGCTCCTACGAGCAGTACTTC CASSPSTGGLISSSYEQYF
TRBJ2-7 TRBD1 TRBV5-1 many TGCGCCAGCAGCTTTGGGACAGCGTGGGAGCAGTACTTC CASSFGTAWEQYF
TRBJ1-3 NA TRBV12-3/TRBV12-4 many TGTGCCAGCAGCTTGTACGGAAACACCATATATTTT CASSLYGNTIYF
TRBJ2-2 TRBD2 TRBV6-1 many TGTGCCAGCAGACGACCGGGACTAGCGGGAGGGGTCACCGGGGAGCTGTTTTTT CASRRPGLAGGVTGELFF